This T cell receptor beta chain is drawn from a study of T cell changes during pregnancy in multiple sclerosis. Profiled with immunoSEQ multiplex PCR; TCRdb holds only in-frame clones, not every one. The sample gives tens of thousands of clones, 92% of which show up once; approximately 0.18% is in the top ten. Sample: CD4+ T cells from peripheral blood mononuclear cells, taken after pregnancy. The source of this sequence is a female donor in good health, enrolled as a control in a pregnancy study.

Written as DNA, the CDR3 is TGCGCCAGCAGCTTGGGGACAGTGAACACTGAAGCTTTCTTT. Protein: CASSLGTVNTEAFF. V is TRBV5-1 and J is TRBJ1-1; tentatively, D is TRBD1 (6 bases). The germline V and J ends were trimmed by 0 bases and 0 bases, with 6 bases remaining between them. In germline, CDR1 is SGHRS, CDR2 YFSETQ. CDR3 length: 14 residues.